These T cell receptor beta chains were read from a single sample in a study of T cell responses to AZD1222 COVID-19 vaccine. Assay: immunoSEQ multiplex PCR; the TCRdb copy retains only in-frame clones and omits some. The table records fewer than 65,000 clones, around 89% of them present only once. Sequencing was performed on peripheral blood, taken 28 days after the second AZD1222 dose. The source is an adult who received the AZD1222 COVID-19 vaccine. The CDR3 runs from the conserved cysteine through the conserved F or W. The D gene is left open where the match is weak. Size tells how often a clone was seen (once, few, many) or the class of an expanded clone, and some rows leave it out.

d_gene: TRBD2; abundance: NA; v_gene: TRBV19; j_gene: TRBJ2-3; CDR3nt: TGTGCCAGCCAGACTAGCGGGGTTAGCACAGATACGCAGTATTTT; CDR3aa: CASQTSGVSTDTQYF
d_gene: NA; abundance: NA; v_gene: TRBV3-1/TRBV3-2; j_gene: TRBJ2-3; CDR3nt: TGTGCCAGCAGCCAACGGGGTAGCACAGATACGCAGTATTTT; CDR3aa: CASSQRGSTDTQYF
d_gene: NA; abundance: NA; v_gene: TRBV6-6; j_gene: TRBJ2-1; CDR3nt: TGTGCCAGCAGTTACGCACAGGGCAGGAACAATGAGCAGTTCTTC; CDR3aa: CASSYAQGRNNEQFF
d_gene: NA; abundance: few; v_gene: TRBV18; j_gene: TRBJ1-2; CDR3nt: TGTGCCAGCTCACCACTCCCGGACAGCTATGGCTACACCTTC; CDR3aa: CASSPLPDSYGYTF
d_gene: TRBD1; abundance: NA; v_gene: TRBV10-3; j_gene: TRBJ1-2; CDR3nt: TGTGCCATCAGTGACGGACAGGGAATCAGGGGCTACACCTTC; CDR3aa: CAISDGQGIRGYTF
d_gene: TRBD2; abundance: NA; v_gene: TRBV5-6; j_gene: TRBJ2-7; CDR3nt: TGTGCCAGCAGCCTCCTTGGCGGGGGTGTGATCGAGCAGTACTTC; CDR3aa: CASSLLGGGVIEQYF
d_gene: NA; abundance: NA; v_gene: TRBV9; j_gene: TRBJ1-1; CDR3nt: TGTGCCAGCAGCCTGGGCGGGGGCACTGAAGCTTTCTTT; CDR3aa: CASSLGGGTEAFF
d_gene: NA; abundance: NA; v_gene: TRBV7-9; j_gene: TRBJ2-1; CDR3nt: TGTGCCAGCAGCTTAGCGGGAGGTTTGGGTGAGCAGTTCTTC; CDR3aa: CASSLAGGLGEQFF
d_gene: TRBD2; abundance: NA; v_gene: TRBV9; j_gene: TRBJ2-7; CDR3nt: TGTGCCAGCAGCGGGACTAGCGGAGGGGGCTACGAGCAGTACTTC; CDR3aa: CASSGTSGGGYEQYF
d_gene: NA; abundance: NA; v_gene: TRBV27; j_gene: TRBJ1-5; CDR3nt: TGTGCCAGCAAAGGCGGTTCGGGCAATCAGCCCCAGCATTTT; CDR3aa: CASKGGSGNQPQHF
d_gene: TRBD1; abundance: NA; v_gene: TRBV11-3; j_gene: TRBJ2-5; CDR3nt: TGTGCCAGGGGTACAGGGGTCGAGACCCAGTACTTC; CDR3aa: CARGTGVETQYF
d_gene: TRBD1; abundance: few; v_gene: TRBV5-5; j_gene: TRBJ2-1; CDR3nt: TGTGCCAGCACCATCGCAGGGGGCCTTGACAATGAGCAGTTCTTC; CDR3aa: CASTIAGGLDNEQFF
d_gene: TRBD2; abundance: NA; v_gene: TRBV19; j_gene: TRBJ2-7; CDR3nt: TGTGCCAGTAGTCCCCCCGGGACTAGCGTTGAAGAGCAGTACTTC; CDR3aa: CASSPPGTSVEEQYF
d_gene: TRBD1; abundance: NA; v_gene: TRBV27; j_gene: TRBJ2-5; CDR3nt: TGTGCCAGCAGTTTTAGGGGCCCCAACAGGGGAGAGACCCAGTACTTC; CDR3aa: CASSFRGPNRGETQYF
d_gene: NA; abundance: NA; v_gene: TRBV11-3; j_gene: TRBJ2-2; CDR3nt: TGTGCCAGCAGCTTAGATGGCCCAACGACCGGGGAGCTGTTTTTT; CDR3aa: CASSLDGPTTGELFF
d_gene: TRBD1; abundance: NA; v_gene: TRBV7-6; j_gene: TRBJ2-2; CDR3nt: TGTGCCAGCAGCCAGGGGGCGGGAACGAACACCGGGGAGCTGTTTTTT; CDR3aa: CASSQGAGTNTGELFF
d_gene: TRBD2; abundance: NA; v_gene: TRBV5-1; j_gene: TRBJ2-7; CDR3nt: TGCGCCAGCAGCTTACATACGACTAGCGGGAAACTGTCCTACGAGCAGTACTTC; CDR3aa: CASSLHTTSGKLSYEQYF
d_gene: NA; abundance: NA; v_gene: TRBV27; j_gene: TRBJ2-1; CDR3nt: TGTGCCAGCAGACCGGACCTGGGGGGAGAGCAGTTCTTC; CDR3aa: CASRPDLGGEQFF
d_gene: NA; abundance: NA; v_gene: TRBV20-1; j_gene: TRBJ2-7; CDR3nt: TGCAGTGCAGTAGACAGCTACGAGCAGTACTTC; CDR3aa: CSAVDSYEQYF
d_gene: NA; abundance: NA; v_gene: TRBV2; j_gene: TRBJ2-3; CDR3nt: TGTGCCAGCAGTTTAGGGGGGGGCGGCTCGACAGATACGCAGTATTTT; CDR3aa: CASSLGGGGSTDTQYF
d_gene: NA; abundance: NA; v_gene: TRBV7-8; j_gene: TRBJ2-7; CDR3nt: TGTGCCAGCAGTTTAAAACCTTGGGGTTCACAGTACGAGCAGTACTTC; CDR3aa: CASSLKPWGSQYEQYF
d_gene: NA; abundance: once; v_gene: TRBV11-3; j_gene: TRBJ2-2; CDR3nt: TGTGCCAGCAGCTTGTGGGGCACCGACACCGGGGAGCTGTTTTTT; CDR3aa: CASSLWGTDTGELFF
d_gene: NA; abundance: NA; v_gene: TRBV2; j_gene: TRBJ1-1; CDR3nt: TGTGCCAGCAGGACGTATGAAGCTTTCTTT; CDR3aa: CASRTYEAFF
d_gene: NA; abundance: NA; v_gene: TRBV9; j_gene: TRBJ1-6; CDR3nt: TGTGCCAGCAGCTCGGGACCCACGGAAGCCCTCCACTTT; CDR3aa: CASSSGPTEALHF
d_gene: TRBD2; abundance: NA; v_gene: TRBV27; j_gene: TRBJ2-1; CDR3nt: TGTGCCAGCAGTTCGCCGGGACTAGCGGGACCAGAGCCCTACAATGAGCAGTTCTTC; CDR3aa: CASSSPGLAGPEPYNEQFF
d_gene: NA; abundance: NA; v_gene: TRBV5-5; j_gene: TRBJ1-1; CDR3nt: TGTGCCAGCAGCCGCGGGCCGAACACTGAAGCTTTCTTT; CDR3aa: CASSRGPNTEAFF
d_gene: TRBD1; abundance: NA; v_gene: TRBV18; j_gene: TRBJ2-1; CDR3nt: TGTGCCAGCTCACTTGCGGACAGGCCTTACAATGAGCAGTTCTTC; CDR3aa: CASSLADRPYNEQFF
d_gene: TRBD1; abundance: NA; v_gene: TRBV5-6; j_gene: TRBJ1-2; CDR3nt: TGTGCCAGCAGCTTGACGGGGACAGGGTCCAACTATGGCTACACCTTC; CDR3aa: CASSLTGTGSNYGYTF
d_gene: TRBD1; abundance: NA; v_gene: TRBV9; j_gene: TRBJ2-3; CDR3nt: TGTGCCAGCAGCCGGGACAGGGCCACAGATACGCAGTATTTT; CDR3aa: CASSRDRATDTQYF
d_gene: NA; abundance: NA; v_gene: TRBV15; j_gene: TRBJ2-7; CDR3nt: NA; CDR3aa: CATRGDGYFGEQYF
d_gene: NA; abundance: NA; v_gene: TRBV5-1; j_gene: TRBJ1-2; CDR3nt: TGCGCCAGCAGCCCCCAGGCCAGGGCTTATGGCTACACCTTC; CDR3aa: CASSPQARAYGYTF
d_gene: TRBD1; abundance: NA; v_gene: TRBV18; j_gene: TRBJ1-4; CDR3nt: TGTGCCAGCTCACCACGGACAGGGGATGAAAAACTGTTTTTT; CDR3aa: CASSPRTGDEKLFF
d_gene: NA; abundance: NA; v_gene: TRBV10-3; j_gene: TRBJ2-7; CDR3nt: TGTGCCACACTTGGCAGCTACGAGCAGTACTTC; CDR3aa: CATLGSYEQYF
d_gene: NA; abundance: NA; v_gene: TRBV21-1; j_gene: TRBJ2-1; CDR3nt: TGTGCCAGCAGCAAAGGGAGGACAGGGTTGGGCGAGGTCGAGCAGTTCTTC; CDR3aa: CASSKGRTGLGEVEQFF
d_gene: NA; abundance: NA; v_gene: TRBV18; j_gene: TRBJ1-2; CDR3nt: TGTGCCAGCTCACCAACGGCAGGGAATCGAGCTAACTATGGCTACACCTTC; CDR3aa: CASSPTAGNRANYGYTF
d_gene: NA; abundance: NA; v_gene: TRBV10-2; j_gene: TRBJ1-1; CDR3nt: TGCGCCAGCAGTGAGAGCGGCAGCTCTCGTGAAGCTTTCTTT; CDR3aa: CASSESGSSREAFF
d_gene: NA; abundance: NA; v_gene: TRBV2; j_gene: TRBJ1-5; CDR3nt: TGTGCCAGCAGTGGACAGTTAGCTAGCAATCAGCCCCAGCATTTT; CDR3aa: CASSGQLASNQPQHF
d_gene: TRBD2; abundance: NA; v_gene: TRBV24-1; j_gene: TRBJ2-7; CDR3nt: TGTGCCACCAGTGATAGCGGGAGTTACGAGCAGTACTTC; CDR3aa: CATSDSGSYEQYF
d_gene: NA; abundance: NA; v_gene: TRBV7-2; j_gene: TRBJ1-5; CDR3nt: TGTGCCAGCAGCTTAGTAGTATTTAGGGAGCCCCAGCATTTT; CDR3aa: CASSLVVFREPQHF
d_gene: NA; abundance: NA; v_gene: TRBV9; j_gene: TRBJ1-2; CDR3nt: TGTGCCAGCAGCCGGCGGTTAGGCAATGGCTACACCTTC; CDR3aa: CASSRRLGNGYTF
d_gene: TRBD2; abundance: NA; v_gene: TRBV10-1; j_gene: TRBJ2-1; CDR3nt: TGCGCCAGCAGTATGGCCGGGACTAGCGGGAGTGTTGAGCAGTTCTTC; CDR3aa: CASSMAGTSGSVEQFF
d_gene: NA; abundance: NA; v_gene: TRBV11-2; j_gene: TRBJ2-2; CDR3nt: TGTGCCAGCAGCTTCTCTTCGAACACCGGGGAGCTGTTTTTT; CDR3aa: CASSFSSNTGELFF
d_gene: TRBD1; abundance: NA; v_gene: TRBV7-2; j_gene: TRBJ2-2; CDR3nt: TGTGCCAGCAGCTCCGACAGGGTGGGCACCGGGGAGCTGTTTTTT; CDR3aa: CASSSDRVGTGELFF
d_gene: NA; abundance: NA; v_gene: TRBV7-8; j_gene: TRBJ2-2; CDR3nt: TGTGCCAGCAGCTCCCCGTTAGGCGGCGGTAACGGGGAGCTGTTTTTT; CDR3aa: CASSSPLGGGNGELFF
d_gene: TRBD2; abundance: NA; v_gene: TRBV4-2; j_gene: TRBJ2-1; CDR3nt: TGTGCCAGCAGCCAAAGCGGGAATAACAATGAGCAGTTCTTC; CDR3aa: CASSQSGNNNEQFF
d_gene: NA; abundance: once; v_gene: TRBV6-5; j_gene: TRBJ1-4; CDR3nt: TGTGCCAGCAGCGGCTCGGCCACAACTAATGAAAAACTGTTTTTT; CDR3aa: CASSGSATTNEKLFF
d_gene: TRBD1; abundance: NA; v_gene: TRBV7-2; j_gene: TRBJ2-1; CDR3nt: TGTGCCAGCAGCTTAGAGGTTGGGACAGGGTGGTTCTTC; CDR3aa: CASSLEVGTGWFF
d_gene: NA; abundance: NA; v_gene: TRBV11-2; j_gene: TRBJ1-1; CDR3nt: TGTGCCAGCAGCCCAGGGAACACTGAAGCTTTCTTT; CDR3aa: CASSPGNTEAFF
d_gene: NA; abundance: NA; v_gene: TRBV9; j_gene: TRBJ2-3; CDR3nt: TGTGCCAGCAGCAGACTAGGTCAAGATACGCAGTATTTT; CDR3aa: CASSRLGQDTQYF
d_gene: NA; abundance: NA; v_gene: TRBV7-9; j_gene: TRBJ1-3; CDR3nt: TGTGCCAGCAGCTTAAGGGGGAGCAGGTTCGGAAACACCATATATTTT; CDR3aa: CASSLRGSRFGNTIYF
d_gene: NA; abundance: NA; v_gene: TRBV9; j_gene: TRBJ1-3; CDR3nt: TGTGCCAGCAGCTTTGGAGTGTCTGGAAACACCATATATTTT; CDR3aa: CASSFGVSGNTIYF
d_gene: NA; abundance: NA; v_gene: TRBV30; j_gene: TRBJ2-1; CDR3nt: TGTGCCTGGAGTGGAGATACTGGGTACAATGAGCAGTTCTTC; CDR3aa: CAWSGDTGYNEQFF
d_gene: NA; abundance: NA; v_gene: TRBV30; j_gene: TRBJ1-3; CDR3nt: TGTGCCTGGGCTGCCGAGAACACCATATATTTT; CDR3aa: CAWAAENTIYF
d_gene: TRBD1; abundance: NA; v_gene: TRBV7-9; j_gene: TRBJ2-7; CDR3nt: TGTGCCCAAGGGACAGAGGATCCCTACGAGCAGTACTTC; CDR3aa: CAQGTEDPYEQYF
d_gene: NA; abundance: NA; v_gene: TRBV5-5; j_gene: TRBJ1-2; CDR3nt: TGTGCCAGCAGCCCACGGACAAGCAGCTATGGCTACACCTTC; CDR3aa: CASSPRTSSYGYTF
d_gene: NA; abundance: NA; v_gene: TRBV20-1; j_gene: TRBJ2-2; CDR3nt: TGCAGTGCTAGTCGACAGGAAGTTGGGACCGGGGAGCTGTTTTTT; CDR3aa: CSASRQEVGTGELFF